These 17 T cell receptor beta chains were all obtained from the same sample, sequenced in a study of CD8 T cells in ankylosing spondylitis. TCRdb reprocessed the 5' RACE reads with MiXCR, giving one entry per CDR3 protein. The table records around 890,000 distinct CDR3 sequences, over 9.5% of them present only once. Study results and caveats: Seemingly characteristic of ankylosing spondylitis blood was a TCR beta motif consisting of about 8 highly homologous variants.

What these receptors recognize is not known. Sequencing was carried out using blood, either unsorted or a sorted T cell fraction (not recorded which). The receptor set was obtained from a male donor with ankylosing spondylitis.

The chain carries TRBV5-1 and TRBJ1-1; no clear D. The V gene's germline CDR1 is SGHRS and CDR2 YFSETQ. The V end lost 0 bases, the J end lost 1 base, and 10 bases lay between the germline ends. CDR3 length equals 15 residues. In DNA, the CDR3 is TGCGCCAGCAGCTTGGGGCGCCCGGGGAACACTGAAGCTTTCTTT. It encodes CASSLGRPGNTEAFF.

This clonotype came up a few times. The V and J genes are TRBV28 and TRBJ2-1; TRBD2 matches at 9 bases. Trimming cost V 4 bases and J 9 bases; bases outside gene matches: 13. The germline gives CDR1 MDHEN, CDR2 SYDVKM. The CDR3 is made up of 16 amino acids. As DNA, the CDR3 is TGTGCCAGCAGTTCCATGGGTGCGGGAGGGTTAGGTGAGCAGTTCTTC. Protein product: CASSSMGAGGLGEQFF.

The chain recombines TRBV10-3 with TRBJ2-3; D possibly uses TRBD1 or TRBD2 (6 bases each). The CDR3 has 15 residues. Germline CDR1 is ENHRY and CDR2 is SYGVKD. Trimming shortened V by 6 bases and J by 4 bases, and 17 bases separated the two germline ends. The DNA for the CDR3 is TGTGCCATCAGCGGACGGGGGCCGGAGGCAGATACGCAGTATTTT. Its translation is CAISGRGPEADTQYF.

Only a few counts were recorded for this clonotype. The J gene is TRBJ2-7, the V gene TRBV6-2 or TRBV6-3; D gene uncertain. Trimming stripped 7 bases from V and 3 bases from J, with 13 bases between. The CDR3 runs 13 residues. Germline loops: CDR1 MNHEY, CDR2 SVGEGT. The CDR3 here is CASKAAVVYEQYF. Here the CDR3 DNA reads TGTGCCAGCAAAGCTGCAGTTGTCTACGAGCAGTACTTC.

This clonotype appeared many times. The CDR3 DNA reads TGTGCCAGCAGTTTGAATCAAGCTTTCTTT. Its protein is CASSLNQAFF. The rearrangement uses TRBV12-3 or TRBV12-4 and TRBJ1-1; the D is unclear. This CDR3 spans 10 amino acids. The germline V and J ends were trimmed by 3 bases and 9 bases, with 5 bases remaining between them.

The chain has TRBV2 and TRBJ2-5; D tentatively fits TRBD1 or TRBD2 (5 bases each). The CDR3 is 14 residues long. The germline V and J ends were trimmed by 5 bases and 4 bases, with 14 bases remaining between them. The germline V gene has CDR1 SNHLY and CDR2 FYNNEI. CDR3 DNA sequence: TGTGCCAGCAGTCAACTGGGACGTCTAGAGACCCAGTACTTC. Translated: CASSQLGRLETQYF.

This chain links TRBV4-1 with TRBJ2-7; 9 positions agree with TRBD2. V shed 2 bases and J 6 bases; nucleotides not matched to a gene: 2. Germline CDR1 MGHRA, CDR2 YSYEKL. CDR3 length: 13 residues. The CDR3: CASSQRTSVEQYF. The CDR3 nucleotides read TGCGCCAGCAGCCAAAGGACTAGCGTCGAGCAGTACTTC.

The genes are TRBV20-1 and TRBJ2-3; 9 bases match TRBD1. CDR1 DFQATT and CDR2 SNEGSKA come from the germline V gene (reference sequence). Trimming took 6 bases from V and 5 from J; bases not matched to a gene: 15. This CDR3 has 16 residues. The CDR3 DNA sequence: TGCAGTGCCTACCGGGACAGGGCCTTCGGAGGAGATACGCAGTATTTT. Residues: CSAYRDRAFGGDTQYF.

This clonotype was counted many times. The CDR3 DNA follows: TGTGCCAGCAGTTACTCGAGGACGACCCTCCAGCAGTACTTC. Its translation: CASSYSRTTLQQYF. The genes are TRBV6-5 and TRBJ2-7; no reliable D call. The V end lost 0 bases, the J end lost 8 bases, and 14 bases lay between the germline ends. The CDR3 totals 14 residues. The germline gives CDR1 MNHEY, CDR2 SVGAGI.

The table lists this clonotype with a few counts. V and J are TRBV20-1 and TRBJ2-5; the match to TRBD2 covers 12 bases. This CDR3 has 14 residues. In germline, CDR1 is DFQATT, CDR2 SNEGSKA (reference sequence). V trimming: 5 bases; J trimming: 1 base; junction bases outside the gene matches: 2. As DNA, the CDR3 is TGCAGTGCTTTGACTAGCGGGGGCCAAGAGACCCAGTACTTC. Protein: CSALTSGGQETQYF.

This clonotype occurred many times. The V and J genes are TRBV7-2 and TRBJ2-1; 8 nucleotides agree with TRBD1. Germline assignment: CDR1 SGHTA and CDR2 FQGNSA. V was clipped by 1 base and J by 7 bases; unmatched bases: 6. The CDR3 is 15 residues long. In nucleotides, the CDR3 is TGTGCCAGCAGCTTAGTTTGGACAGGGATGAATGAGCAGTTCTTC. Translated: CASSLVWTGMNEQFF.

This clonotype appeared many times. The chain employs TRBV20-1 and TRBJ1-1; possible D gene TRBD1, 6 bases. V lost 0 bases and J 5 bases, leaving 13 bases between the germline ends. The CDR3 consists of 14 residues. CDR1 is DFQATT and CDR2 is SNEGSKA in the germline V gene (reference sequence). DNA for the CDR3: TGCAGTGCTAGAGATCGAGGGGGATGGACTGAAGCTTTCTTT. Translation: CSARDRGGWTEAFF.

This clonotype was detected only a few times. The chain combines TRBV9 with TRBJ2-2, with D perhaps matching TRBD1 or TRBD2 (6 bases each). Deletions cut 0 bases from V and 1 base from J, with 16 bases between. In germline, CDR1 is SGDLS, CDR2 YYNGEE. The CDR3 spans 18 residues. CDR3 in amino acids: CASSVASGGGGNTGELFF. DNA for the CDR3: TGTGCCAGCAGCGTAGCTAGTGGTGGAGGGGGGAACACCGGGGAGCTGTTTTTT.

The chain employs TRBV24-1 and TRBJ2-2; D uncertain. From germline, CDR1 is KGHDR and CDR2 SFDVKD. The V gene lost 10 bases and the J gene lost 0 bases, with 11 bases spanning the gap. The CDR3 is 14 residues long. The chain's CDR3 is CATGGISNTGELFF. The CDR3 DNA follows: TGTGCCACAGGTGGAATTTCGAACACCGGGGAGCTGTTTTTT.

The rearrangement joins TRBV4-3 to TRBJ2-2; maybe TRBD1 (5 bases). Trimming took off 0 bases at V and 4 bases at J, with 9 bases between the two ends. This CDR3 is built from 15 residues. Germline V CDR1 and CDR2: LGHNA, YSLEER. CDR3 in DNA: TGCGCCAGCAGCCAAGACGACAGCCCCACCGGGGAGCTGTTTTTT. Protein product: CASSQDDSPTGELFF.

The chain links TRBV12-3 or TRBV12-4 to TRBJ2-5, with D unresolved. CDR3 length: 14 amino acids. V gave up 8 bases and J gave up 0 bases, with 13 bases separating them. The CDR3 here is CASGLVAYQETQYF. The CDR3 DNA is TGTGCCAGCGGGCTTGTAGCTTACCAAGAGACCCAGTACTTC.

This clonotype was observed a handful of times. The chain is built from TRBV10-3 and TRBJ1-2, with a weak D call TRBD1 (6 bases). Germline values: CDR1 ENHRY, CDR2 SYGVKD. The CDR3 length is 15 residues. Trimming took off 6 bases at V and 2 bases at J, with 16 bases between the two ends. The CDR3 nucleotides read TGTGCCATCAGCGAGGGGGTTCAGGGAAACTATGGCTACACCTTC. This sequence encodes CAISEGVQGNYGYTF.